This TCR beta chain was found in a study of blood T cell repertoires in COVID-19. The overall study: T cells, B-cell-depleted T cells, or PBMCs supplied cDNA or gDNA.

Enrollees, roughly 18 to 90 years old, lived in about two dozen US areas. In assigning cohorts, the study relied on participant-reported clinical history. This CDR3 comprises 18 residues. Losses at the gene ends were 0 bases for V and 3 bases for J; bases not matched to a gene: 11. The germline gives CDR1 SGHAT, CDR2 FQNNGV. The table came from immunoSEQ multiplex PCR; TCRdb's copy has only in-frame clones and leaves some out. The sample carries 490,000 or so clones, about nine tenths recorded once. Source material: PBMCs or T cells enriched from blood (not recorded which). The chain joins TRBV11-2 to TRBJ1-3; 7 positions agree with TRBD1. The receptor's source is a woman aged 55-69 years who had recovered from COVID-19. The CDR3 here is CASSLDESRGRHGNTIYF. The CDR3 DNA is TGTGCCAGCAGCTTAGATGAGTCTAGGGGGCGGCATGGAAACACCATATATTTT.